The clone carrying this T cell receptor (beta chain) was recorded a few times. Its specificity is not known. Every isolated RNA sample was fully reverse transcribed, so sequencing captured expressed TCRB transcripts. Using immunoSEQ multiplex PCR, the repertoire was profiled, and TCRdb retains in-frame clones only, with some absent. This sample has about 340,000 clones, with roughly 12% found just once. CDR3 size: 13 residues. V was trimmed by 6 bases and J by 4 bases, leaving 12 bases between them. The germline gives CDR1 MNHEY, CDR2 SVGAGI. This specimen comes from a study of beta chain features in type 1 diabetes. Study in general: Investigators examined some 100,000,000 sorted cells across all samples. Broader study findings: When Type 1 diabetes patients were examined, their TCRB CDR3s proved moderately but significantly shorter in all four CD4+ subsets. Patients and controls would be equally affected if PCR favored shorter templates. Since sequencing was performed on cDNA, cells with high TCR expression could be over-represented.

Researchers reported sorting CD4+ naive, central memory, regulatory and stem cell-like memory cells via CD45RO/CCR7/CD25/CD127/CD95/CD27. The chain uses TRBV6-5 and TRBJ1-1; TRBD1 might be the D (5 bases). The clonotype was recovered from a woman aged 18 to 35 with type 1 diabetes. Sequenced input: naive CD4+ T cells from blood. CDR3 in DNA: TGTGCCAGCAGGCCAGCGGGGGGCACTGAAGCTTTCTTT. Translating gives CASRPAGGTEAFF.